This T cell receptor beta chain was found in a study of high-grade serous ovarian cancer treatment subgroups. From germline, CDR1 is SGHRS and CDR2 YFSETQ. This CDR3 region has 14 residues. Trimming cost V 3 bases and J 1 base, with 10 bases left between them. The tumor samples were collected prior to definitive surgery or chemotherapy. Measured with immunoSEQ multiplex PCR; TCRdb has only the in-frame clones, and not every one. Of nearly 15,000 clones listed, about nine tenths are singletons. Findings and caveats of the study: Different patients shared almost no repertoire; same-patient tumors shared about 0.11 to 0.79.

Regarding this clone: The antigen remains undetermined.

The TCR comes from a human donor with high-grade serous ovarian cancer. The sample consisted of tumor tissue. The chain combines TRBV5-1 with TRBJ1-1, with D perhaps TRBD1 (6 bases). CDR3 amino acids: CASSSRTANTEAFF. The CDR3 nucleotides are TGCGCCAGCAGCTCTAGGACAGCGAACACTGAAGCTTTCTTT.